This is a list of T cell receptor beta chains from one sample in a study of T cell responses to AZD1222 COVID-19 vaccine. TCRdb's copy holds only in-frame clones and misses some; the assay was immunoSEQ multiplex PCR. This table holds about 150,000 clones, about 87% found once. The source was peripheral blood, collected 28 days after the second AZD1222 dose. The receptors come from an adult who received the AZD1222 COVID-19 vaccine. Both conserved end residues are part of each CDR3. The D gene is left open where the match is weak. Clone size appears in some rows only: once, few, many, or a class for an expanded clone.

CDR3: CASRRLAGGRQYF; DNA: TGTGCCAGCAGACGACTAGCGGGAGGACGACAGTACTTC; V: TRBV28; size: -; J: TRBJ2-7; D: TRBD2
CDR3: CASSRLTSGNTGELFF; DNA: TGTGCCAGCAGCCGACTAACTAGCGGCAACACCGGGGAGCTGTTTTTT; V: TRBV7-3; size: -; J: TRBJ2-2; D: TRBD2
CDR3: CASSREANQPQHF; DNA: TGTGCCAGCAGCAGAGAGGCTAATCAGCCCCAGCATTTT; V: TRBV7-2; size: few; J: TRBJ1-5; D: -
CDR3: CASSKGNSPLHF; DNA: TGTGCCAGCAGCAAGGGAAATTCACCCCTCCACTTT; V: TRBV21-1; size: -; J: TRBJ1-6; D: -
CDR3: CASSVGTGNWEKLFF; DNA: TGTGCCAGCAGCGTAGGGACAGGCAATTGGGAAAAACTGTTTTTT; V: TRBV9; size: -; J: TRBJ1-4; D: TRBD1
CDR3: CASSPTSGRGTGELFF; DNA: TGCGCCAGCAGCCCGACTAGCGGGAGGGGGACCGGGGAGCTGTTTTTT; V: TRBV5-1; size: -; J: TRBJ2-2; D: TRBD2
CDR3: CATSDPTPGTDTQYF; DNA: TGTGCCACCAGTGACCCGACTCCAGGGACAGATACGCAGTATTTT; V: TRBV24-1; size: -; J: TRBJ2-3; D: -
CDR3: CASETSYGMARQYF; DNA: TGTGCCAGTGAGACCTCGTACGGGATGGCTCGGCAGTACTTC; V: TRBV19; size: -; J: TRBJ2-7; D: -
CDR3: CASRDGRRPNYGYTF; DNA: TGTGCCAGCAGGGACGGACGACGCCCTAACTATGGCTACACCTTC; V: TRBV28; size: -; J: TRBJ1-2; D: -
CDR3: CASSSQGDRGQPQHF; DNA: TGCGCCAGCAGCTCTCAGGGGGACAGGGGTCAGCCCCAGCATTTT; V: TRBV5-1; size: -; J: TRBJ1-5; D: TRBD1
CDR3: CASSQDRGGLDTQYF; DNA: TGTGCCAGCAGCCAAGACAGGGGAGGATTGGATACGCAGTATTTT; V: TRBV6-4; size: -; J: TRBJ2-3; D: TRBD1
CDR3: CSVGERSGGPNEQFF; DNA: TGCAGCGTTGGGGAGCGTAGCGGGGGCCCCAATGAGCAGTTCTTC; V: TRBV29-1; size: -; J: TRBJ2-1; D: TRBD2
CDR3: CASSLARQPRGGYTF; DNA: TGTGCCAGCAGCTTGGCCAGGCAGCCGAGGGGTGGCTACACCTTC; V: TRBV5-4; size: -; J: TRBJ1-2; D: -
CDR3: CATSQNAGAAGTNEQFF; DNA: TGTGCCACCAGCCAGAATGCCGGGGCCGCAGGGACTAATGAGCAGTTCTTC; V: TRBV24-1; size: -; J: TRBJ2-1; D: -
CDR3: CASSQGRRDTEEKLFF; DNA: TGTGCCAGCAGCCAAGGGCGCCGGGACACGGAGGAAAAACTGTTTTTT; V: TRBV14; size: -; J: TRBJ1-4; D: -
CDR3: CASSLAAGQETQYF; DNA: TGCGCCAGCAGCTTGGCGGCAGGGCAAGAGACCCAGTACTTC; V: TRBV5-1; size: -; J: TRBJ2-5; D: -
CDR3: CASSSAGQGTDTQYF; DNA: TGTGCCAGCAGCTCGGCGGGACAGGGCACAGATACGCAGTATTTT; V: TRBV5-4; size: -; J: TRBJ2-3; D: TRBD1
CDR3: CASSQMGLAGSYEQYF; DNA: TGTGCCAGCAGCCAGATGGGACTAGCGGGTTCCTACGAGCAGTACTTC; V: TRBV14; size: -; J: TRBJ2-7; D: TRBD2
CDR3: CSVELGQKNSPLHF; DNA: TGCAGCGTTGAACTCGGACAGAAGAATTCACCCCTCCACTTT; V: TRBV29-1; size: -; J: TRBJ1-6; D: -
CDR3: CAISESRAGELFF; DNA: TGTGCCATCAGTGAGTCGCGGGCCGGGGAGCTGTTTTTT; V: TRBV10-3; size: -; J: TRBJ2-2; D: -
CDR3: CASSETGGGGYTF; DNA: TGCGCCAGCAGCGAAACAGGGGGAGGGGGCTACACCTTC; V: TRBV5-1; size: -; J: TRBJ1-2; D: TRBD1
CDR3: CASSSPAWSRTANYGYTF; DNA: TGTGCCAGCAGTTCCCCCGCGTGGTCACGGACAGCTAACTATGGCTACACCTTC; V: TRBV28; size: -; J: TRBJ1-2; D: -
CDR3: CAWSRFLGGTGVNEQFF; DNA: TGTGCCTGGAGTCGATTTTTAGGCGGGACAGGGGTCAATGAGCAGTTCTTC; V: TRBV30; size: -; J: TRBJ2-1; D: TRBD1
CDR3: CASSLIVENSPLHF; DNA: TGTGCCAGCAGCCTGATCGTGGAAAATTCACCCCTCCACTTT; V: TRBV28; size: -; J: TRBJ1-6; D: -
CDR3: CASSFRRGAFDEQFF; DNA: TGTGCCAGCAGCTTCAGACGCGGGGCCTTCGATGAGCAGTTCTTC; V: TRBV7-8; size: -; J: TRBJ2-1; D: -
CDR3: CASRVRDRGPPNYGYTF; DNA: TGTGCCAGCAGGGTGCGCGACAGGGGGCCGCCAAACTATGGCTACACCTTC; V: TRBV7-8; size: -; J: TRBJ1-2; D: TRBD1
CDR3: CASSGGVWFGAQEDTQYF; DNA: TGTGCCAGCAGCGGGGGGGTTTGGTTCGGGGCCCAAGAAGATACGCAGTATTTT; V: TRBV5-4; size: -; J: TRBJ2-3; D: TRBD2
CDR3: CASRGAQGAGDTQYF; DNA: TGTGCCAGCCGGGGGGCACAGGGGGCAGGGGATACGCAGTATTTT; V: TRBV28; size: -; J: TRBJ2-3; D: TRBD1
CDR3: CARGGCYGNNYGYTF; DNA: TGTGCTAGGGGGGGCTGCTATGGGAATAACTATGGCTACACCTTC; V: TRBV7-7; size: -; J: TRBJ1-2; D: -
CDR3: CASSLSNEQFF; DNA: TGTGCCAGCAGTTTGAGTAATGAGCAGTTCTTC; V: TRBV12-3/TRBV12-4; size: -; J: TRBJ2-1; D: -
CDR3: CASSSTGGVSSLQYF; DNA: TGTGCCAGCAGCTCGACAGGGGGCGTCTCATCCCTTCAGTACTTC; V: TRBV11-2; size: -; J: TRBJ2-4; D: TRBD1
CDR3: CASSQLGTLLPGELFF; DNA: TGTGCCAGCAGCCAACTAGGGACGCTGCTTCCCGGGGAGCTGTTTTTT; V: TRBV14; size: -; J: TRBJ2-2; D: -
CDR3: CASRSRENTEAFF; DNA: TGTGCCAGCAGGTCCCGGGAGAACACTGAAGCTTTCTTT; V: TRBV12-3/TRBV12-4; size: -; J: TRBJ1-1; D: -
CDR3: CASSDNEHGYTF; DNA: TGTGCCAGCAGTGATAACGAGCATGGCTACACCTTC; V: TRBV6-1; size: -; J: TRBJ1-2; D: -
CDR3: CASSEGGGHHRFF; DNA: TGTGCCAGCAGCGAGGGTGGGGGACATCATCGTTTCTTT; V: TRBV7-2; size: -; J: TRBJ1-1; D: -
CDR3: CASSPGTRGNEQFF; DNA: TGTGCCAGCTCACCCGGGACTAGGGGCAATGAGCAGTTCTTC; V: TRBV18; size: -; J: TRBJ2-1; D: TRBD2
CDR3: CASSQGQEVWGYTF; DNA: TGTGCCAGCAGTCAGGGACAGGAGGTTTGGGGCTACACCTTC; V: TRBV6-6; size: -; J: TRBJ1-2; D: TRBD1
CDR3: CASSLAGGPNGELFF; DNA: TGTGCCAGCAGTTTGGCGGGAGGGCCAAACGGGGAGCTGTTTTTT; V: TRBV28; size: -; J: TRBJ2-2; D: TRBD2
CDR3: CASSSGGVANTGELFF; DNA: TGTGCCAGCAGCTCCGGGGGAGTCGCGAACACCGGGGAGCTGTTTTTT; V: TRBV5-4; size: -; J: TRBJ2-2; D: -
CDR3: CASSRGRENNEQFF; DNA: TGTGCCAGCAGCCGCGGGCGGGAGAACAATGAGCAGTTCTTC; V: TRBV7-6; size: -; J: TRBJ2-1; D: TRBD2
CDR3: CASSLGAGGTGELFF; DNA: TGTGCCAGCAGTTTAGGAGCGGGAGGCACCGGGGAGCTGTTTTTT; V: TRBV27; size: -; J: TRBJ2-2; D: TRBD2
CDR3: CASSGTSSYEQYF; DNA: TGTGCCAGCAGCGGAACTAGCAGCTACGAGCAGTACTTC; V: TRBV5-4; size: -; J: TRBJ2-7; D: -
CDR3: CASSPTDTQYF; DNA: TGTGCCAGCTCACCCACAGATACGCAGTATTTT; V: TRBV18; size: few; J: TRBJ2-3; D: -
CDR3: CAISDAWDTGTDTQYF; DNA: TGTGCCATCAGTGACGCGTGGGACACAGGCACAGATACGCAGTATTTT; V: TRBV10-3; size: -; J: TRBJ2-3; D: -
CDR3: CASSGQGGYTF; DNA: TGCGCCAGCAGTGGACAGGGTGGCTACACCTTC; V: TRBV10-2; size: -; J: TRBJ1-2; D: TRBD1
CDR3: CASSEGVTDTQYF; DNA: TGTGCCAGCAGTGAGGGAGTCACAGATACGCAGTATTTT; V: TRBV2; size: -; J: TRBJ2-3; D: -
CDR3: CATSDSSSGSINEQFF; DNA: TGTGCCACCAGTGATTCGTCTAGCGGGAGTATAAATGAGCAGTTCTTC; V: TRBV24-1; size: few; J: TRBJ2-1; D: TRBD2
CDR3: CASSLSRDANYEQYF; DNA: TGCGCCAGCAGCCTCTCCCGGGACGCTAACTACGAGCAGTACTTC; V: TRBV4-1; size: -; J: TRBJ2-7; D: -
CDR3: CAINLAGNTGELFF; DNA: TGTGCCATCAACCTAGCGGGGAACACCGGGGAGCTGTTTTTT; V: TRBV10-3; size: -; J: TRBJ2-2; D: TRBD2
CDR3: CASRREGEANTEAFF; DNA: TGTGCCAGCAGACGGGAGGGGGAGGCGAACACTGAAGCTTTCTTT; V: TRBV5-6; size: few; J: TRBJ1-1; D: -
CDR3: CASSPLLTNEQFF; DNA: TGTGCCAGCAGTCCACTTTTAACCAATGAGCAGTTCTTC; V: TRBV27; size: -; J: TRBJ2-1; D: -
CDR3: CASRDRSSYEQYF; DNA: TGTGCCAGCAGAGACAGGAGCTCCTACGAGCAGTACTTC; V: TRBV2; size: -; J: TRBJ2-7; D: -
CDR3: CASSRFDKNIQYF; DNA: TGCGCCAGCAGTCGGTTTGACAAAAACATTCAGTACTTC; V: TRBV23-1; size: -; J: TRBJ2-4; D: -
CDR3: CASRMEGAPPLHF; DNA: TGTGCCAGCAGAATGGAGGGAGCCCCCCCCCTCCACTTT; V: TRBV28; size: -; J: TRBJ1-6; D: -
CDR3: CASSRTENTGELFF; DNA: TGTGCCAGCAGTCGGACGGAGAACACCGGGGAGCTGTTTTTT; V: TRBV6-6; size: few; J: TRBJ2-2; D: -